The 5 T cell receptor beta chains given below trace back to one sample, sequenced in a study of T-cell reconstitution after alpha-beta-depleted transplantation in children. Construction of the TCRbeta library involved unique molecular identifiers. One entry per CDR3 protein results from TCRdb running MiXCR on the PCR reads. This table holds 150,000 to 250,000 distinct CDR3 sequences, 13% to 15% found once. The material was PBMCs from the stem cell graft donor, obtained from the stem cell graft. The receptors shown here come from a human donor who donated a stem cell graft to a child with acute lymphoblastic leukemia.

The rearrangement links TRBV30 to TRBJ2-7, with 11 bases aligning to TRBD2. This CDR3 contains 14 residues. The trim removed 3 bases at V and 6 bases at J, leaving 7 bases unmatched. Germline V gives CDR1 GTSNPN, CDR2 SVGIG (reference sequence). CDR3 coding DNA: TGTGCCTGGAGGCCAAATAGCGGGAGGGGCGAGCAGTACTTC. Protein: CAWRPNSGRGEQYF.

V usage is TRBV5-5 and J usage is TRBJ1-2; D is possibly TRBD1 (5 bases). Germline V lookup: CDR1 SGHKS, CDR2 YYEKEE (reference sequence). The CDR3 has 16 residues. V lost 4 bases, J lost 2 bases, and 18 bases lay in between. This chain's CDR3 is CASSAQSGYENYGYTF. CDR3 DNA: TGTGCCAGCAGCGCCCAGTCAGGGTACGAAAACTATGGCTACACCTTC.

This clonotype was detected many times. The genes are TRBV6-5 and TRBJ2-7; D remains unclear. Trimming stripped 0 bases from V and 0 bases from J, with 9 bases between. The CDR3 has 15 residues. Germline lookup yields CDR1 MNHEY and CDR2 SVGAGI. CDR3 DNA sequence: TGTGCCAGCAGTTACTCGAGCCTTGTCTCCTACGAGCAGTACTTC. Its protein is CASSYSSLVSYEQYF.

This clonotype was detected ten times or more. The chain couples TRBV2 to TRBJ2-7; 7 nucleotides align to TRBD1. V was pared by 0 bases and J by 5 bases, with 16 bases of the junction left unmatched. Germline V gives CDR1 SNHLY, CDR2 FYNNEI. This CDR3 contains 18 residues. CDR3 region: CASSEALDAGTAKDEQYF. The CDR3 DNA is TGTGCCAGCAGTGAAGCCCTCGATGCAGGGACAGCGAAGGACGAGCAGTACTTC. Looking up the rest from reference TRBV2 and TRBJ2-7 gives the full variable domain: EPEVTQTPSHQVTQMGQEVILRCVPISNHLYFYWYRQILGQKVEFLVSFYNNEISEKSEIFDDQFSVERPDGSNFTLKIRSTKLEDSAMYFCASSEALDAGTAKDEQYFGPGTRLTVT.

This clonotype showed up many times. The chain combines TRBV27 with TRBJ1-4; D is ambiguous. V dropped 6 bases and J dropped 4 bases, with 24 bases sitting between them. The CDR3 runs 18 residues. Germline V gene data show CDR1 as MNHEY and CDR2 as SMNVEV (reference sequence). Here the CDR3 DNA reads TGTGCCAGCAGCTTCAGTCCCCCGGCCAAGGCCGATAATGAAAAACTGTTTTTT. It encodes CASSFSPPAKADNEKLFF.